This is a list of T cell receptor beta chains from one sample in a study of T-cell reconstitution after alpha-beta-depleted transplantation in children. Each CDR3 protein is one row after TCRdb ran MiXCR on the PCR reads. This table has 200,000 to 300,000 distinct CDR3 sequences, roughly 8.2% appearing once. The sample consisted of PBMCs, mostly from graft donor cells, taken 180 days after TCRalphabeta/CD19-depleted stem cell transplant. The receptors originated from a male patient younger than 18 who had a stem cell transplant for acute lymphoblastic leukemia, so the T cells may come from the graft donor. CDR3s include the opening cysteine and the closing phenylalanine or tryptophan.

V gene	J gene	CDR3 protein
TRBV7-2	TRBJ1-4	CASRPTAFEKLFF
TRBV28	TRBJ2-7	CASRKGTSGSSYEQYF
TRBV11-2	TRBJ1-1	CASSLESATEAFF
TRBV7-3	TRBJ1-1	CASSLVPNTEAFF
TRBV12-3/TRBV12-4	TRBJ1-1	CASSFSAPQAFF
TRBV7-2	TRBJ2-5	CASSLVGQGWPQETQYF
TRBV11-2	TRBJ2-6	CASSLVGSSVANVLTF
TRBV7-7	TRBJ2-2	CASSLGQTGELFF
TRBV5-1	TRBJ1-4	CASSFQGRFNEKLFF
TRBV12-3/TRBV12-4	TRBJ2-2	CASSFTGGWSTGELFF
TRBV28	TRBJ1-2	CASSSPPRQGWAYGYTF
TRBV12-3/TRBV12-4	TRBJ2-1	CASSATGREQFF
TRBV28	TRBJ2-7	CASSSSGASSYEQYF
TRBV21-1	TRBJ2-7	CATNLSDTSYEQYF
TRBV12-3/TRBV12-4	TRBJ1-1	CASGPGQASNTEAFF
TRBV7-3	TRBJ2-1	CASSPRGSAVNEQFF
TRBV11-2	TRBJ2-5	CASSLGPETQYF
TRBV12-3/TRBV12-4	TRBJ1-4	CAFRPMTPGWATNEKLFF
TRBV19	TRBJ2-1	CASSMGLPFDEQFF
TRBV11-2	TRBJ1-1	CASSYPAFGILNTEAFF
TRBV12-3/TRBV12-4	TRBJ2-7	CASSLFGAGAYEQYF
TRBV7-6	TRBJ1-3	CASSSRPVSGNTIYF
TRBV5-8	TRBJ2-7	CASSLEPGRHEQYF
TRBV20-1	TRBJ2-7	CSARDSTGYEQYF
TRBV6-2/TRBV6-3	TRBJ2-1	CASREDRGSYNEQFF
TRBV20-1	TRBJ1-1	CSAPKQVNTEAFF
TRBV6-5	TRBJ2-7	CASSYLGQKRPSSYEQYF
TRBV7-6	TRBJ1-5	CASSLTGFDQPQHF
TRBV29-1	TRBJ2-1	CSVESGGAGNEQFF
TRBV29-1	TRBJ2-2	CSVSPTNTGELFF
TRBV13	TRBJ1-1	CASSPGDRRAFF
TRBV28	TRBJ1-3	CACLPGRSSGNTIYF
TRBV20-1	TRBJ2-3	CSAIGPDTQYF
TRBV4-3	TRBJ2-7	CASSQEWQTSYEQYF
TRBV18	TRBJ2-2	CASSPRDRMNTGELFF
TRBV5-5	TRBJ1-3	CASSFGHFSGNTIYF
TRBV5-1	TRBJ2-5	CASRSLGPPPERGQETQYF
TRBV19	TRBJ1-2	CASSLGESTGRGF
TRBV7-9	TRBJ2-6	CASPGHSRPGANVLTF
TRBV7-2	TRBJ2-1	CASSLGGVWGGNNEQFF
TRBV12-3/TRBV12-4	TRBJ1-5	CASSGQGRLRPQHF
TRBV5-1	TRBJ2-3	CASSNGTCTDTQYF
TRBV20-1	TRBJ1-2	CSAGAFSGYTF
TRBV12-3/TRBV12-4	TRBJ2-2	CASKLSGRAGTGELFF
TRBV15	TRBJ1-5	CATSTGTVSNQPQHF
TRBV21-1	TRBJ2-7	CASNLGQGAFYEQYF
TRBV20-1	TRBJ2-1	CTMNRAGNNNEQFF
TRBV11-2	TRBJ2-1	CASSLGPIAGGEGQFF
TRBV12-3/TRBV12-4	TRBJ2-2	CASSRGLAGAPRAGELFF
TRBV5-1	TRBJ2-5	CASSLDSGIMGTQYF
TRBV12-5	TRBJ1-5	CASGRFSNQPQHF
TRBV28	TRBJ1-5	CASSWGGNKPQHF